Each of the 5 T cell receptor beta chains below was sequenced from the same sample in a study of blood T cell repertoires in COVID-19. Generated by immunoSEQ multiplex PCR, the TCRdb table keeps only in-frame clones and is missing some. The repertoire holds about 110,000 clones, with 70% to 90% as singletons. Specimen: peripheral blood. These receptors were collected from a human donor in a cohort sampled during active COVID-19.

The rearrangement uses TRBV27 and TRBJ2-5; no clear D. V was clipped by 4 bases and J by 3 bases, with 15 bases between them. The CDR3 spans 15 residues. Germline CDR1 MNHEY, CDR2 SMNVEV (reference sequence). The CDR3 loop reads CASSSPGLSEETQYF. The DNA for the CDR3 is TGTGCCAGCAGTTCCCCAGGCCTTTCGGAAGAGACCCAGTACTTC.

The chain joins TRBV4-2 to TRBJ2-7, with 10 nucleotides matching TRBD2. Germline values: CDR1 LGHNA, CDR2 YNFKEQ. V lost 0 bases to trimming and J lost 4 bases; unmatched junction nucleotides: 9. The CDR3 has 17 amino acids. CDR3 region: CASSQDGLAGVYYEQYF. CDR3 DNA sequence: TGTGCCAGCAGCCAAGATGGGCTAGCGGGAGTATATTACGAGCAGTACTTC.

This chain connects TRBV6-5 to TRBJ1-1; D not resolved. The germline CDR1 and CDR2 sequences are MNHEY and SVGAGI. Trimming removed 7 bases from V and 6 bases from J, with 21 bases in between. This CDR3 contains 15 residues. The DNA for the CDR3 is TGTGCCAGCAAGCTTAAAAGAGAACGCGTCGCTGAAGCTTTCTTT. Its protein is CASKLKRERVAEAFF.

CDR3 residues: CASSLEPAGIGANVLTF. The CDR3 nucleotides read TGCGCCAGCAGCTTGGAGCCGGCCGGGATTGGGGCCAACGTCCTGACTTTC. The chain carries TRBV5-1 and TRBJ2-6, with a possible D match to TRBD2 (5 bases). Trimming left V 0 bases short and J 3 bases short, with 13 bases between. The CDR3 covers 17 residues. The V gene's germline CDR1 is SGHRS and CDR2 YFSETQ.

This chain connects TRBV12-3 or TRBV12-4 to TRBJ1-1; D unclear. CDR3 length: 13 amino acids. V was cut by 7 bases and J by 3 bases, with 12 bases left in between. The CDR3 reads CASTLQAYTEAFF. The CDR3 nucleotides read TGTGCCAGCACTCTGCAGGCGTACACTGAAGCTTTCTTT.